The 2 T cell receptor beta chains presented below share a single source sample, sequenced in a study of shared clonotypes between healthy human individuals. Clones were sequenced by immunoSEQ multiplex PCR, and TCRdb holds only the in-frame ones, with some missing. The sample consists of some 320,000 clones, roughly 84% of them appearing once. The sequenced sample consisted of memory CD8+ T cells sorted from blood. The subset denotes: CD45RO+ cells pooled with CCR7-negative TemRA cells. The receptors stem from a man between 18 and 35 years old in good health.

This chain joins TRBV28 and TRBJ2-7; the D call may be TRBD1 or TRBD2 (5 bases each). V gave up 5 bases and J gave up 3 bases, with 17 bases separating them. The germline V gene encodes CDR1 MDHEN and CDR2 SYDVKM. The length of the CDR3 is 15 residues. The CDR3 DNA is TGTGCCAGCAGTCTCCCCGCCTGGGACGACTACGAGCAGTACTTC. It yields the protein CASSLPAWDDYEQYF.

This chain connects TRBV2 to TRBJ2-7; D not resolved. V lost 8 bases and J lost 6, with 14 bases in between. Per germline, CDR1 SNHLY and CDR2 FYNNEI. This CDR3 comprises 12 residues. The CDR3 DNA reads TGTGCCAGCGTAGGGATACCAATCGAGCAGTACTTC. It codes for CASVGIPIEQYF.